These 29 T cell receptor beta chains originate from one sample sequenced in a study of blood T cell repertoires in COVID-19. Method: immunoSEQ multiplex PCR; TCRdb's copy keeps in-frame clones and lacks some. This table has some 30,000 clones, approximately 90% appearing once. The source material was peripheral blood. These receptors were collected from a man aged 55 to 70 with active COVID-19.

V usage is TRBV6-5 and J usage is TRBJ1-1; D is uncertain. The germline V gene encodes CDR1 MNHEY and CDR2 SVGAGI. This CDR3 region has 13 residues. Trimming took 5 bases from V and 4 from J, leaving 11 bases between them. The CDR3 DNA reads as TGTGCCAGCAGTAGACAAGGAATCACTGAAGCTTTCTTT. This encodes CASSRQGITEAFF.

V is TRBV13 and J is TRBJ2-1, with 11 nucleotides matching TRBD2. The V segment lost 4 bases and the J segment 3 bases; nucleotides outside the gene matches: 8. The CDR3 spans 17 residues. CDR1 is PRHDT and CDR2 is FYEKMQ in the germline V gene (reference sequence). CDR3 sequence (DNA): TGTGCCAGCAGCTCGTCCTCTAGCGGGGGGCTCTACAATGAGCAGTTCTTC. It encodes CASSSSSSGGLYNEQFF.

CDR3 sequence: CASSQEGARTEAFF. For the CDR3, the DNA is TGCGCCAGCAGCCAGGAGGGGGCTAGGACTGAAGCTTTCTTT. The rearrangement uses TRBV5-1 and TRBJ1-1, with TRBD1 matching 7 bases. This CDR3 region has 14 residues. V lost 4 bases, J lost 5 bases, and 8 bases stayed unmatched. Per the germline V gene, CDR1 is SGHRS and CDR2 is YFSETQ.

The chain combines TRBV2 with TRBJ2-7, with no clear D. The CDR3 contains 12 residues. V dropped 4 bases and J dropped 5 bases, with 9 bases sitting between them. Per the germline V gene, CDR1 is SNHLY and CDR2 is FYNNEI. In DNA form, the CDR3 reads TGTGCCAGCAGTGTAGTATTTCACGAGCAGTACTTC. It translates to CASSVVFHEQYF.

CDR3 loop: CASSSQTPTGGGGNTIYF. CDR3 bases: TGTGCCAGCAGCTCCCAGACCCCCACAGGGGGCGGAGGAAACACCATATATTTT. V gene TRBV7-6 combines with J gene TRBJ1-3; 9 bases map to TRBD1. J was trimmed by 4 bases and V by 4 bases; bases with no gene match: 14. The CDR3 covers 18 residues. Per germline, CDR1 SGHVS and CDR2 FNYEAQ.

This clone was found once. The chain carries TRBV6-4 and TRBJ1-1, with 9 nucleotides matching TRBD1. V shed 6 bases, J shed 5 bases, and the junction held 4 bases outside the gene matches. This CDR3 spans 13 amino acids. The germline CDR1 and CDR2 sequences are MRHNA and SNTAGT. CDR3 nucleotides: TGTGCCAGCAGGGACAGGGGTGATACTGAAGCTTTCTTT. It encodes CASRDRGDTEAFF.

The gene calls are TRBV19 and TRBJ2-7; 14 nucleotides align to TRBD2. V trimming: 4 bases; J trimming: 6 bases; junction bases outside the gene matches: 8. The CDR3 runs 16 residues. Germline assignment: CDR1 LNHDA and CDR2 SQIVND (reference sequence). This CDR3 reads CASSTGTSGGLAEQYF. CDR3 in DNA: TGTGCCAGTAGTACAGGGACTAGCGGGGGCCTAGCCGAGCAGTACTTC.

This clone has a handful of counts. The genes are TRBV27 and TRBJ1-5; TRBD1 matches at 7 bases. The CDR3 is 14 amino acids. The germline V gene encodes CDR1 MNHEY and CDR2 SMNVEV (reference sequence). The V gene end was trimmed by 6 bases and the J gene end by 0 bases; junction bases not matched to a gene: 2. CDR3 bases: TGTGCCAGCAGGAGACAGGGTAGCAATCAGCCCCAGCATTTT. Residues: CASRRQGSNQPQHF.

Of note for this clone: A read error may produce the germline difference seen at one junction end. The rearrangement links TRBV5-1 to TRBJ2-2; a weak D match, TRBD1 (6 bases). CDR1 and CDR2 from the germline V gene are SGHRS and YFSETQ. The CDR3 covers 16 residues. The CDR3 bases are TGCGCCAGCAGGTTGGGCGGACAGCGCGGTCCCGGGGAGCTGTTTTTT. This gives the protein CASRLGGQRGPGELFF.

The chain combines TRBV5-1 with TRBJ2-5, with 9 bases that match TRBD2. Trimming took 3 bases from V and 3 from J; bases not matched to a gene: 9. The CDR3 spans 16 residues. Germline loops: CDR1 SGHRS, CDR2 YFSETQ. CDR3 DNA: TGCGCCAGCAGCTCCTCGGCGGGGGGGCCCGAAGAGACCCAGTACTTC. Translated: CASSSSAGGPEETQYF.

This chain uses TRBV9 with TRBJ1-1; 10 bases are shared with TRBD1. The germline gives CDR1 SGDLS, CDR2 YYNGEE. Losses at the gene ends were 4 bases for V and 8 bases for J; bases not matched to a gene: 5. CDR3 length equals 13 residues. CDR3 loop: CASSPGTGAEAFF. In DNA form, the CDR3 reads TGTGCCAGCAGCCCGGGGACAGGGGCGGAAGCTTTCTTT.

The chain is built from TRBV7-3 and TRBJ2-7; the match to TRBD1 covers 12 bases. After removal of 5 bases from V and 5 bases from J, the junction contained 4 bases not matched to a gene. This CDR3 is 14 amino acids long. Germline values: CDR1 SGHTA, CDR2 FQGTGA. The CDR3 region has the DNA TGTGCCAGCAGCCAAGGGACAGGGGGCAACGAGCAGTACTTC. As protein: CASSQGTGGNEQYF.

The chain combines TRBV10-2 with TRBJ1-4, with D tentatively TRBD1 (5 bases). The CDR3 length is 15 residues. Trimming pared 0 bases from V and 7 bases from J, leaving 12 bases between. The germline V gene has CDR1 WSHSY and CDR2 SAAADI. In nucleotides, the CDR3 is TGCGCCAGCAGTGAGTCGGCAGGGTGGGGTGAAAAACTGTTTTTT. It codes for CASSESAGWGEKLFF.

The chain employs TRBV18 and TRBJ1-2, with D hard to call. The CDR3 runs to 13 residues. Germline-derived CDR1 and CDR2 are KGHSH and LQKENI. V was cut by 3 bases and J by 3 bases, with 8 bases left in between. CDR3 residues: CASSPGGDYGYTF. CDR3 DNA: TGTGCCAGCTCACCCGGTGGAGACTATGGCTACACCTTC.

This clone was detected once. The chain links TRBV19 to TRBJ1-5; 9 bases match TRBD1. CDR3 length equals 15 residues. The germline V gene encodes CDR1 LNHDA and CDR2 SQIVND (reference sequence). J was trimmed by 6 bases and V by 1 base; bases with no gene match: 4. CDR3 sequence reads: CASSIGTGASQPQHF. CDR3 DNA sequence: TGTGCCAGTAGTATAGGGACAGGGGCTTCTCAGCCCCAGCATTTT.

This chain uses TRBV3-1 (or the pseudogene TRBV3-2) with TRBJ1-1, with 9 bases lining up with TRBD1. Germline values: CDR1 LGHDT, CDR2 YNNKEL (reference sequence). This CDR3 is 15 amino acids long. The V segment lost 2 bases and the J segment 5 bases; nucleotides outside the gene matches: 6. The DNA for the CDR3 is TGTGCCAGCAGCCAACTTGACAGGGGGAGGACTGAAGCTTTCTTT. This encodes CASSQLDRGRTEAFF.

The J gene is TRBJ2-7, the V gene TRBV27, with a possible D match to TRBD1 (6 bases). Germline CDR1 is MNHEY and CDR2 is SMNVEV (reference sequence). CDR3 length equals 15 residues. The V end was cut by 6 bases, the J end by 0 bases, with 15 bases between. The CDR3 region is CASRRRDTASYEQYF. DNA of the CDR3: TGTGCCAGCAGACGCCGGGACACGGCCTCCTACGAGCAGTACTTC.

In nucleotides, the CDR3 is TGTGCTAGTGGCTCGGGACAGGGACTGAGAGAGACCCAGTACTTC. Translation: CASGSGQGLRETQYF. V gene TRBV12-5 combines with J gene TRBJ2-5; TRBD1 aligns across 9 bases. After removal of 6 bases from V and 4 bases from J, the junction contained 9 bases not matched to a gene. CDR3 length: 15 residues. Germline CDR1 reads LGHNT; CDR2 reads FRNRAP.

The V gene is TRBV5-1, the J gene TRBJ2-5; 11 bases match TRBD1. The CDR3 runs 15 residues. CDR1 SGHRS and CDR2 YFSETQ come from the germline V gene. The J segment lost 2 bases and the V segment lost 4 bases, leaving 4 bases of the junction unmatched. In DNA, the CDR3 is TGCGCCAGCAGCAGCGGACAGGGGGCGCAAGAGACCCAGTACTTC. It is translated as CASSSGQGAQETQYF.

This clone was counted only a few times. The chain recombines TRBV3-1 (or the pseudogene TRBV3-2) with TRBJ2-7; perhaps TRBD2 as D (6 bases). Per germline, CDR1 LGHDT and CDR2 YNNKEL (reference sequence). Trimming removed 1 base at V and 4 bases at J, with 8 bases between. The CDR3 covers 13 residues. The CDR3 DNA follows: TGTGCCAGCAGCCAAGTTGGGGGGTACGAGCAGTACTTC. It encodes CASSQVGGYEQYF.

This clone was counted a few times. This chain uses TRBV7-9 with TRBJ1-5, with 11 positions matching TRBD1. Per germline, CDR1 SEHNR and CDR2 FQNEAQ (reference sequence). The CDR3 is 16 amino acids. Trimming removed 2 bases from V and 6 bases from J; junction bases left unmatched: 6. CDR3 protein: CASSLMGQGDSQPQHF. The CDR3 bases are TGTGCCAGCAGCTTAATGGGACAGGGGGATTCTCAGCCCCAGCATTTT.

This sequence joins TRBV7-9 and TRBJ1-3, with D perhaps matching TRBD1 (5 bases). The V gene's germline CDR1 is SEHNR and CDR2 FQNEAQ (reference sequence). The CDR3 sequence is 15 residues long. V lost 5 bases and J 8 bases, leaving 19 bases between the germline ends. This chain's CDR3 is CASSSTGLLADTIYF. The CDR3 DNA is TGTGCCAGCAGCAGCACGGGACTTCTTGCGGACACCATATATTTT.

CDR3 coding DNA: TGCGCCAGCAGCTTGGGCCTAGCGGGGACCTACAATGAGCAGTTCTTC. It codes for CASSLGLAGTYNEQFF. This chain connects TRBV5-1 to TRBJ2-1; 9 bases agree with TRBD2. Per the germline V gene, CDR1 is SGHRS and CDR2 is YFSETQ. The CDR3 totals 16 residues. V lost 0 bases to trimming and J lost 2 bases; unmatched junction nucleotides: 3.

This chain joins TRBV12-5 and TRBJ1-1, with D unclear. V lost 1 base, J lost 0 bases, and 9 bases lay in between. The CDR3 contains 15 residues. CDR1 is LGHNT, CDR2 FRNRAP, per germline. The CDR3 sequence is CASGLDGGMNTEAFF. As DNA, the CDR3 is TGTGCTAGTGGTTTGGATGGCGGGATGAACACTGAAGCTTTCTTT.

CDR3 sequence (DNA): TGTGCCAGCAGCTCAGACAGGGAAGGTCAGCCCCAGCATTTT. Translating gives CASSSDREGQPQHF. The chain links TRBV28 to TRBJ1-5; 7 bases fit TRBD1. Germline V lookup: CDR1 MDHEN, CDR2 SYDVKM. The V gene end was trimmed by 6 bases and the J gene end by 6 bases; junction bases not matched to a gene: 8. The CDR3 has 14 amino acids. Based on the CDR3 plus reference TRBV28 and TRBJ1-5, the full variable domain is DVKVTQSSRYLVKRTGEKVFLECVQDMDHENMFWYRQDPGLGLRLIYFSYDVKMKEKGDIPEGYSVSREKKERFSLILESASTNQTSMYLCASSSDREGQPQHFGDGTRLSIL.

The V call is TRBV29-1, the J call TRBJ1-2; D perhaps matches TRBD1 (6 bases). Trimming shortened V by 7 bases and J by 2 bases, and 14 bases separated the two germline ends. Germline CDR1 is SQVTM and CDR2 is ANQGSEA. The CDR3 has 13 amino acids. The CDR3 coding sequence is TGCAGCGCCCACAGGGAATCAAACTATGGCTACACCTTC. Its translation: CSAHRESNYGYTF.

The gene calls are TRBV6-1 and TRBJ2-3; D gene uncertain. Germline V lookup: CDR1 MNHNS, CDR2 SASEGT. Trimming removed 0 bases from V and 7 bases from J, with 11 bases in between. CDR3 size: 14 residues. CDR3 amino acids: CASSEAGSRNTQYF. Written as DNA, the CDR3 is TGTGCCAGCAGTGAAGCGGGTAGCCGGAATACGCAGTATTTT.

V gene TRBV27 combines with J gene TRBJ2-7; 9 positions match TRBD1. CDR1 is MNHEY, CDR2 SMNVEV, per germline (reference sequence). The CDR3 is 15 residues long. V lost 5 bases, J lost 2 bases, and 7 bases stayed unmatched. For the CDR3, the DNA is TGTGCCAGCAGTATAACCGGGACAGGGCCCTACGAGCAGTACTTC. Translating it yields CASSITGTGPYEQYF.

This CDR3 is CASSTGTVSGEQYF. DNA for the CDR3: TGTGCCAGCAGCACCGGGACAGTATCAGGCGAGCAGTACTTC. V gene TRBV9 combines with J gene TRBJ2-7, with 7 positions matching TRBD1. The germline V gene has CDR1 SGDLS and CDR2 YYNGEE. The CDR3 sequence is 14 residues long. V was pared by 4 bases and J by 6 bases, with 10 bases of the junction left unmatched.